These 21 T cell receptor beta chains came from one sample sequenced in a study of T cell changes during pregnancy in multiple sclerosis. Sequenced by immunoSEQ multiplex PCR; TCRdb stores in-frame clones only, minus some. The sample records roughly 61,000 clones, about 95% being singletons. Material: CD8+ T cells from peripheral blood mononuclear cells, obtained after pregnancy. The receptors here all came from a female donor with multiple sclerosis, enrolled in a pregnancy study.

The V call is TRBV28, the J call TRBJ1-1, with D possibly matching TRBD1 (6 bases). Trimming removed 7 bases at V and 4 bases at J, with 16 bases between. Germline CDR1 is MDHEN and CDR2 is SYDVKM. The CDR3 runs 14 residues. CDR3: CASTLVRGGTEAFF. CDR3 DNA: TGTGCCAGCACCCTGGTTAGGGGGGGCACTGAAGCTTTCTTT.

The chain combines TRBV27 with TRBJ1-2; D is undetermined. CDR3 length equals 13 residues. Germline-derived CDR1 and CDR2 are MNHEY and SMNVEV (reference sequence). V gave up 3 bases and J gave up 4 bases, with 9 bases separating them. In DNA form, the CDR3 reads TGTGCCAGCAGTTTGGGCAGCGGCTATGGCTACACCTTC. Its protein product is CASSLGSGYGYTF.

The gene calls are TRBV5-1 and TRBJ2-7, with 13 bases matching TRBD2. The V and J ends lost 5 bases and 2 bases, in that order; junction bases with no gene match: 7. This CDR3 has 16 residues. From germline, CDR1 is SGHRS and CDR2 YFSETQ. CDR3 sequence: CASSRQTSGRTYEQYF. For the CDR3, the DNA is TGCGCCAGCAGTCGTCAGACTAGCGGGAGGACCTACGAGCAGTACTTC.

This clone was counted a single time. The V and J genes are TRBV27 and TRBJ2-7; TRBD2 aligns across 8 bases. The CDR3 loop spans 14 amino acids. Germline values: CDR1 MNHEY, CDR2 SMNVEV (reference sequence). After removal of 5 bases from V and 2 bases from J, the junction contained 5 bases not matched to a gene. CDR3 protein: CASSAGRAAYEQYF. CDR3 DNA: TGTGCCAGCAGTGCCGGGAGGGCCGCCTACGAGCAGTACTTC.

The chain is built from TRBV18 and TRBJ1-3; D possibly corresponds to TRBD1 (6 bases). Trimming pared 2 bases from V and 1 base from J, leaving 9 bases between. The CDR3 spans 15 residues. CDR1 and CDR2 (germline): KGHSH, LQKENI. The CDR3 spells CASSPYRESGNTIYF. The CDR3, as DNA: TGTGCCAGCTCACCATACAGGGAGTCTGGAAACACCATATATTTT.

This chain links TRBV30 with TRBJ2-3, with D possibly TRBD1 on 5 matching bases. The CDR3 loop spans 12 amino acids. V lost 0 bases, J lost 5 bases, and 6 bases lay in between. Germline CDR1 reads GTSNPN; CDR2 reads SVGIG (reference sequence). The CDR3 nucleotides are TGTGCCTGGAGTGTAGGGGTAGATACGCAGTATTTT. Encoded protein: CAWSVGVDTQYF.

The rearrangement joins TRBV29-1 to TRBJ2-1; TRBD2 is a possible D gene (5 bases). This CDR3 has 15 amino acids. Germline V gene data show CDR1 as SQVTM and CDR2 as ANQGSEA. The V end was cut by 4 bases, the J end by 2 bases, with 15 bases between. CDR3 nucleotides: TGCAGCGTTGTCGGAGCGGTACCGACCTACAATGAGCAGTTCTTC. This sequence encodes CSVVGAVPTYNEQFF.

The chain carries TRBV29-1 and TRBJ1-1; tentative D call: TRBD1 (6 bases). This CDR3 comprises 13 residues. V was clipped by 4 bases and J by 6 bases, with 15 bases between them. Germline lookup yields CDR1 SQVTM and CDR2 ANQGSEA. The CDR3 sequence is CSVVLGGASEAFF. DNA of the CDR3: TGCAGCGTTGTATTGGGGGGGGCCTCTGAAGCTTTCTTT.

The rearrangement joins TRBV14 to TRBJ2-7, with 8 bases aligning to TRBD1. V shed 4 bases and J 4 bases; nucleotides not matched to a gene: 6. CDR3 length: 14 amino acids. Germline assignment: CDR1 SGHDN and CDR2 FVKESK. Here the CDR3 DNA reads TGTGCCAGCAGCCCAGAGGACAGGGTATACGAGCAGTACTTC. It yields the protein CASSPEDRVYEQYF.

The gene calls are TRBV5-6 and TRBJ1-1, with TRBD1 as a possible D gene (6 bases). The length of the CDR3 is 13 residues. Germline assignment: CDR1 SGHDT and CDR2 YYEEEE. The V end lost 2 bases, the J end lost 4 bases, and 9 bases lay between the germline ends. CDR3 loop: CASSLPGATEAFF. The CDR3 coding sequence is TGTGCCAGCAGCTTACCAGGGGCCACTGAAGCTTTCTTT.

J is TRBJ2-7 and V is TRBV6-1; weak D call: TRBD1 (5 bases). The CDR3 has 16 residues. The V gene's germline CDR1 is MNHNS and CDR2 SASEGT. The V end was cut by 3 bases, the J end by 5 bases, with 20 bases between. The CDR3 here is CASSEWEGVPNNEQYF. The CDR3 coding sequence is TGTGCCAGCAGTGAGTGGGAAGGGGTCCCTAATAACGAGCAGTACTTC.

The CDR3 nucleotides are TGTGCCAGCAGCTTGGCCGGGCAGGGGGCCTACAATGAGCAGTTCTTC. This gives the protein CASSLAGQGAYNEQFF. The chain links TRBV5-6 to TRBJ2-1; 7 bases align to TRBD1. Germline-derived CDR1 and CDR2 are SGHDT and YYEEEE. This CDR3 spans 16 amino acids. V shed 0 bases and J 2 bases; nucleotides not matched to a gene: 5.

J is TRBJ1-4 and V is TRBV20-1; D not certain. Germline V lookup: CDR1 DFQATT, CDR2 SNEGSKA (reference sequence). Trimming cost V 6 bases and J 8 bases, with 7 bases left between them. CDR3 length equals 10 residues. CDR3 sequence: CSASQEKLFF. The CDR3 DNA is TGCAGTGCGTCACAGGAAAAACTGTTTTTT.

The chain couples TRBV9 to TRBJ1-2; D possibly corresponds to TRBD1 (6 bases). CDR1 is SGDLS, CDR2 YYNGEE, per germline. V was clipped by 5 bases and J by 4 bases, with 21 bases between them. This CDR3 region has 16 residues. The CDR3 loop reads CASSHARTAPFYGYTF. The CDR3 region has the DNA TGTGCCAGCAGTCACGCCCGGACAGCCCCGTTCTATGGCTACACCTTC. Based on the CDR3 plus reference TRBV9 and TRBJ1-2, the full variable domain is DSGVTQTPKHLITATGQRVTLRCSPRSGDLSVYWYQQSLDQGLQFLIQYYNGEERAKGNILERFSAQQFPDLHSELNLSSLELGDSALYFCASSHARTAPFYGYTFGSGTRLTVV.

This chain connects TRBV14 to TRBJ2-7; a weak D match, TRBD1 (5 bases). This CDR3 is built from 15 residues. V was pared by 1 base and J by 2 bases, with 12 bases between. CDR1 and CDR2 (germline): SGHDN, FVKESK. CDR3 DNA: TGTGCCAGCAGCCAAGGGTTAGACAGTCCCTACGAGCAGTACTTC. This sequence encodes CASSQGLDSPYEQYF.

This sequence joins TRBV5-6 and TRBJ1-1; D gene ambiguous. Trimming took 0 bases from V and 3 from J, leaving 9 bases between them. In germline, CDR1 is SGHDT, CDR2 YYEEEE. CDR3 length: 14 amino acids. The CDR3 DNA reads as TGTGCCAGCAGCTTGGGTGTAAGCTACACTGAAGCTTTCTTT. Encoded protein: CASSLGVSYTEAFF.

The chain combines TRBV9 with TRBJ2-7; weak D call: TRBD1 (5 bases). In germline, CDR1 is SGDLS, CDR2 YYNGEE. V was clipped by 3 bases and J by 0 bases, with 13 bases between them. The CDR3 covers 15 residues. DNA of the CDR3: TGTGCCAGCAGCGCTACAGGAACCTTCTCCTACGAGCAGTACTTC. It specifies CASSATGTFSYEQYF.

This clone was found a few times. J is TRBJ1-1 and V is TRBV19, with 8 bases lining up with TRBD1. Germline V lookup: CDR1 LNHDA, CDR2 SQIVND (reference sequence). This CDR3 region has 14 residues. Trimming took 5 bases from V and 11 from J; bases not matched to a gene: 13. The CDR3 region is CASSVGTGWFVAFF. The CDR3 bases are TGTGCCAGTAGTGTCGGGACAGGTTGGTTTGTGGCTTTCTTT. Based on the CDR3 plus reference TRBV19 and TRBJ1-1, the full variable domain is DGGITQSPKYLFRKEGQNVTLSCEQNLNHDAMYWYRQDPGQGLRLIYYSQIVNDFQKGDIAEGYSVSREKKESFPLTVTSAQKNPTAFYLCASSVGTGWFVAFFGQGTRLTVV.

This chain connects TRBV4-1 to TRBJ2-5; TRBD1 is a possible D gene (5 bases). From germline, CDR1 is MGHRA and CDR2 YSYEKL. This CDR3 contains 14 residues. The V end lost 3 bases, the J end lost 7 bases, and 15 bases lay between the germline ends. DNA of the CDR3: TGCGCCAGCAGCCAGGGTGGGGTCACAGGGACCCAGTACTTC. Amino acid sequence: CASSQGGVTGTQYF.

The gene calls are TRBV27 and TRBJ2-1; D is unclear. V lost 4 bases and J lost 5, with 9 bases in between. This CDR3 spans 13 amino acids. The germline V gene has CDR1 MNHEY and CDR2 SMNVEV (reference sequence). CDR3 sequence reads: CASSYSRHNEQFF. Here the CDR3 DNA reads TGTGCCAGCAGTTATAGCAGACACAATGAGCAGTTCTTC.

This sequence joins TRBV19 and TRBJ1-1; possible D gene TRBD1, 5 bases. This CDR3 has 14 amino acids. V was cut by 3 bases and J by 2 bases, with 10 bases left in between. From germline, CDR1 is LNHDA and CDR2 SQIVND (reference sequence). The CDR3, as DNA: TGTGCCAGTAGTATCGAACAGGTCAACACTGAAGCTTTCTTT. This gives the protein CASSIEQVNTEAFF.